This T cell receptor (beta chain) was sequenced in a study of blood T cell repertoires in COVID-19 (dated by TCRdb to 2020 to 2022). At the level of the whole study: The collaborator samples originated in the United States, Italy and Spain and spanned the acute and convalescent phases of COVID-19. Nearly every sample came with metadata listing a de-identified subject ID, COVID-19 status, age in years and sex. The samples were drawn from the first 160 participants of the ongoing ImmuneRACE study and from some 1,300 subjects provided by 6 global collaborators. HLA class I and class II types, where available, came from metadata supplied by the sample provider rather than from assay-based typing. Deeply sampled blood TCRbeta repertoires from subjects exposed to, actively infected with, or recovered from COVID-19 were included in the dataset. The prospective study material was composed of cDNA or gDNA derived from T cells, B-cell-depleted T cells, or PBMCs. The repertoires were released in a freely available public database intended as a resource for research on the immune response to SARS-CoV-2. General conclusions and limits of the study: The quantity of clinical and demographic metadata differed by source and by participant and was supplied without curation.

Regarding this clone: No antigen is known for it. No qualities accompany the bases; no much larger clone lies one base away.

TCRbeta CDR3 regions were amplified from genomic DNA using the immunoSEQ Assay, a bias-controlled multiplex PCR. Concerning the study's data processing: Nucleated cell counts per sample were estimated from amplification of reference gene primers within the assay. Sequence reads were collapsed and filtered to measure the absolute abundance of every unique TCRbeta CDR3 rearrangement. For each sample, productive Simpson clonality was calculated as the square root of Simpson's diversity index over productive rearrangements. TCRdb retrieved this table from immuneACCESS and kept in-frame rearrangements only. Not all clones are present; in checked studies, unresolved V genes account for under half, and no reason is known for the remainder. V and J calls and clone size are given by that table; D and trimming were obtained from the DNA. The sample contains 250,000 or so clones, about 80% of them found a single time. The ten largest clonotypes hold under 2% of the sample.

The CDR3 goes from the cysteine to the phenylalanine over 13 residues. CDR3 DNA is the only sequence kept; it has 39 bases, read in frame from the first base. V is pared back by 6 bases and J by 2 bases, with 11 bases lying between the germline termini. From a lookup of the germline V gene (reference sequence), CDR1 and CDR2 are LGHDT and YNNKEL. In the prospective study, participants were about 18 to 89 years old, resided in about two dozen geographic areas of the United States, and were enrolled through a virtual design. To assign participants to cohorts, the prospective study relied on clinical history that participants themselves reported in a screening survey and a study questionnaire. Recovered participants in ImmuneRACE Cohort 3 were defined by two consecutive negative NP/OP PCR tests, clearance by a healthcare professional, or resolution of symptoms. Mobile phlebotomists in the prospective study collected whole blood, serum and a nasopharyngeal or oropharyngeal swab from every participant. Prospective study participants could optionally give additional blood draws and questionnaires over an approximately 2-month period. Before DNA extraction, prospective study blood samples were shipped either frozen or at room temperature.

The chain is assembled from TRBV3-1 (or the pseudogene TRBV3-2) and TRBJ2-7; the D region possibly corresponds to TRBD2 (6 bases align). The receptor was derived from a man aged 60 to 69 who had recovered from COVID-19. Source material: PBMCs or T cells enriched from blood (not recorded which). This receptor has the CDR3 CASRPGGTYEQYF. The nucleotide sequence reads as follows: TGTGCCAGCAGGCCCGGCGGGACCTACGAGCAGTACTTC.